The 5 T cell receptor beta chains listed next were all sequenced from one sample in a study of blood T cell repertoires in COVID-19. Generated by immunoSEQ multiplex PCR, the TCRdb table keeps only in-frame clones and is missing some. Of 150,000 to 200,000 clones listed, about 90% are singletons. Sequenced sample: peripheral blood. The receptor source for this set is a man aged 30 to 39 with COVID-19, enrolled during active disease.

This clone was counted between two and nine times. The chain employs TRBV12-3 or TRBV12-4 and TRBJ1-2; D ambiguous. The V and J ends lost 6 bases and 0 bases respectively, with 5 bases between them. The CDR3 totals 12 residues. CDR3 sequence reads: CASSPANYGYTF. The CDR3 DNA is TGTGCCAGCAGCCCCGCTAACTATGGCTACACCTTC.

CDR3 sequence: CASSSQGQETQYF. DNA for the CDR3: TGTGCCAGCAGTTCTCAGGGACAAGAGACCCAGTACTTC. This chain joins TRBV5-4 and TRBJ2-5, with TRBD1 as a possible D gene (5 bases). V lost 5 bases, J lost 2 bases, and 10 bases lay in between. The CDR3 has 13 amino acids. Germline lookup yields CDR1 SGHNT and CDR2 YYREEE (reference sequence).

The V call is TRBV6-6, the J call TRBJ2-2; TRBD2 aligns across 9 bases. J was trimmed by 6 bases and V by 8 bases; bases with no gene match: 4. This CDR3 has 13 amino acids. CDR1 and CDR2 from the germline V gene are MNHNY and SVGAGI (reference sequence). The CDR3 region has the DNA TGTGCCAGCTCTGGGACTAGCCCCGGGGAGCTGTTTTTT. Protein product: CASSGTSPGELFF.

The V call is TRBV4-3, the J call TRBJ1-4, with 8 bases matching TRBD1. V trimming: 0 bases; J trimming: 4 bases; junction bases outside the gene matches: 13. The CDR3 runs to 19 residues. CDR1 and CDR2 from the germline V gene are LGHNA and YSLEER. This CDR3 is CASSQEPRDRRDLNEKLFF. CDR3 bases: TGCGCCAGCAGCCAAGAGCCCCGGGACAGGAGGGACCTTAATGAAAAACTGTTTTTT.

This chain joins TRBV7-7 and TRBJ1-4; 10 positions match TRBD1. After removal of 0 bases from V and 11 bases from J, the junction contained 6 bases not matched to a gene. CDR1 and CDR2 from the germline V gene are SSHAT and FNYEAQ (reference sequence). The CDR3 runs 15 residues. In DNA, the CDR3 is TGTGCCAGCAGCTTAGCGTCGGGACAGGGGTACAAACTGTTTTTT. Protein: CASSLASGQGYKLFF.